The 5 T cell receptor beta chains given below trace back to one sample, sequenced in a study of blood T cell repertoires in COVID-19 (dated by TCRdb to the early 2020s). Library method: the immunoSEQ multiplex PCR assay. TCRdb's version of the immuneACCESS table is confined to in-frame rearrangements and falls short of the full clone set. An unresolved V gene accounts for under half of the shortfall where checked; the remainder is of unknown origin. For this sample the table gives under 250,000 clones, of which around 80% were detected only once. Of the sample, about 12% falls within the top ten clones. Specimen: peripheral blood. The receptors were sampled from a human donor in a cohort sampled during active COVID-19.

This chain uses TRBV18 with TRBJ2-2, with unresolved D. The germline CDR1 and CDR2 sequences are KGHSH and LQKENI. There are 15 residues in the CDR3. V was pared by 3 bases and J by 0 bases, with 8 bases between. As DNA, the CDR3 is TGTGCCAGCTCACCGGCGGCTGCGAACACCGGGGAGCTGTTTTTT. Its protein product is CASSPAAANTGELFF.

V is TRBV15 and J is TRBJ1-4; D perhaps matches TRBD1 (5 bases). The germline CDR1 and CDR2 sequences are LNHNV and YYDKDF (reference sequence). The germline V and J ends were trimmed by 1 base and 6 bases, with 12 bases remaining between them. The CDR3 is 15 residues long. Here the CDR3 reads CATSRVEGAYEKLFF. CDR3 DNA sequence: TGTGCCACCAGCAGAGTCGAAGGGGCTTATGAAAAACTGTTTTTT.

This clone was observed a few times. The chain couples TRBV28 to TRBJ2-7; the D is unclear. V was clipped by 7 bases and J by 0 bases, with 13 bases between them. Germline values: CDR1 MDHEN, CDR2 SYDVKM. The CDR3 is 14 residues long. CDR3 sequence reads: CASTLIGSSYEQYF. CDR3 DNA sequence: TGTGCCAGCACTCTTATTGGCAGCTCCTACGAGCAGTACTTC. The complete variable domain, with remaining parts taken from reference TRBV28 and TRBJ2-7, reads DVKVTQSSRYLVKRTGEKVFLECVQDMDHENMFWYRQDPGLGLRLIYFSYDVKMKEKGDIPEGYSVSREKKERFSLILESASTNQTSMYLCASTLIGSSYEQYFGPGTRLTVT.

V is TRBV30 and J is TRBJ2-2, with 7 bases that match TRBD1. Germline V lookup: CDR1 GTSNPN, CDR2 SVGIG (reference sequence). CDR3 size: 15 residues. The ends lost 4 bases at V and 2 bases at J; junction bases unmatched: 7. CDR3 DNA sequence: TGTGCCTGGACCCCGGACAGGCTTAACACCGGGGAGCTGTTTTTT. Protein: CAWTPDRLNTGELFF.

The chain has TRBV11-3 and TRBJ2-1, with D possibly matching TRBD2 (5 bases). The V gene's germline CDR1 is SGHNT and CDR2 YENEEA. Trimming stripped 5 bases from V and 6 bases from J, with 11 bases between. CDR3 size: 13 residues. CDR3 nucleotides: TGTGCCAGCAGCCATGGGAGCGCCAATGAGCAGTTCTTC. It translates to CASSHGSANEQFF.